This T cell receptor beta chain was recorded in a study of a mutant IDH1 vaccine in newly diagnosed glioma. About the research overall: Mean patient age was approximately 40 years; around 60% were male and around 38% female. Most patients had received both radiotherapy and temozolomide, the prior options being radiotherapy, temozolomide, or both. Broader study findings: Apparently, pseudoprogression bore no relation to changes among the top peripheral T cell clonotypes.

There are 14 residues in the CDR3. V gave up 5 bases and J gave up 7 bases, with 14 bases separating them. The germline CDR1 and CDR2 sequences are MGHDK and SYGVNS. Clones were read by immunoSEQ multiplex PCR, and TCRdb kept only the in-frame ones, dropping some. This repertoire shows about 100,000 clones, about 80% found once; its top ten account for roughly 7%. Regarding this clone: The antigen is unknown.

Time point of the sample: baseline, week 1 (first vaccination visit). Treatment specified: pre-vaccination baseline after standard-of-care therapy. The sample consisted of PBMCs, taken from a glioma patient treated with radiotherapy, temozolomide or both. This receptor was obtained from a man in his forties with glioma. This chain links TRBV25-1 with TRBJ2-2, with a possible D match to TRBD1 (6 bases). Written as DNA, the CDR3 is TGTGCCAGCAGTCCCCCAGGGGATCACGGGGAGCTGTTTTTT. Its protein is CASSPPGDHGELFF.